Listed here are 19 T cell receptor beta chains from one sample, sequenced in a study of human T cells and chemical hapten exposure. MiXCR was run by TCRdb on the RACE reads, yielding one entry per CDR3 protein. Of around 100,000 distinct CDR3 sequences detected, more than 9.5% appear once; the ten largest clones hold roughly 3.3%. Time point specified: patch test 1, 2 weeks after DPC sensitization. Sample treatment: therapeutic diphenylcyclopropenone sensitization with weekly scalp DPC. Source: whole blood, taken in connection with sensitization to the hapten diphenylcyclopropenone (DPC). These TCRs come from a woman in her forties with alopecia areata. Some clones in this sample may be carry-over from other donors' samples.

This clonotype showed up just a few times. The genes are TRBV6-2 or TRBV6-3 and TRBJ2-7; D unclear. Germline lookup yields CDR1 MNHEY and CDR2 SVGEGT. There are 12 residues in the CDR3. Trimming cost V 5 bases and J 6 bases, with 11 bases left between them. The CDR3 sequence is CASSLVGAEQYF. The DNA of the CDR3 is TGTGCCAGCAGTCTAGTCGGCGCCGAGCAGTACTTC.

This clonotype appeared a few times. The chain carries TRBV11-2 and TRBJ1-2, with a weak D call TRBD1 (5 bases). Germline V gives CDR1 SGHAT, CDR2 FQNNGV. V lost 0 bases to trimming and J lost 4 bases, with 9 bases between them. This CDR3 comprises 14 residues. The DNA of the CDR3 is TGTGCCAGCAGCTTAGATGGGGGGACCTATGGCTACACCTTC. It codes for CASSLDGGTYGYTF.

This clonotype was seen many times. The chain couples TRBV30 to TRBJ2-7; D remains unclear. Germline V gene sequence: CDR1 GTSNPN, CDR2 SVGIG (reference sequence). This CDR3 comprises 14 residues. Trimming removed 3 bases at V and 4 bases at J, with 16 bases between. The CDR3 coding sequence is TGTGCCTGGAGGGCCCGGCTACAAAAATACGAGCAGTACTTC. Translating gives CAWRARLQKYEQYF.

The chain employs TRBV29-1 and TRBJ2-5; no reliable D call. The CDR3 is 12 residues long. V lost 1 base and J 7 bases, leaving 10 bases between the germline ends. CDR1 is SQVTM and CDR2 is ANQGSEA in the germline V gene. As DNA, the CDR3 is TGCAGCGTTGAAGTTGATCGGGTGACCCAGTACTTC. This codes for CSVEVDRVTQYF.

This clonotype has a handful of counts. The chain is built from TRBV20-1 and TRBJ2-7; D may be TRBD1 (5 bases). The germline V gene has CDR1 DFQATT and CDR2 SNEGSKA (reference sequence). The CDR3 runs to 15 residues. V shed 6 bases and J shed 3 bases, with 21 bases lying between them. CDR3 nucleotides: TGCAGTGCCCATACTGGGCAGGGTCCGAACTACGAGCAGTACTTC. This encodes CSAHTGQGPNYEQYF.

This clonotype was observed at least ten times. The rearrangement uses TRBV29-1 and TRBJ1-2, with 8 bases identical to TRBD1. The CDR3 length is 13 residues. The trim removed 5 bases at V and 4 bases at J, leaving 6 bases unmatched. Germline V gene data show CDR1 as SQVTM and CDR2 as ANQGSEA. The CDR3 loop reads CSVFKTGAYGYTF. As DNA, the CDR3 is TGCAGCGTTTTCAAGACAGGGGCCTATGGCTACACCTTC. Drawing the rest from reference TRBV29-1 and TRBJ1-2, the complete variable domain is SAVISQKPSRDICQRGTSLTIQCQVDSQVTMMFWYRQQPGQSLTLIATANQGSEATYESGFVIDKFPISRPNLTFSTLTVSNMSPEDSSIYLCSVFKTGAYGYTFGSGTRLTVV.

In this sample, this clonotype turned up many times. The V and J genes are TRBV7-9 and TRBJ2-1; no definite D call. CDR1 and CDR2 (germline): SEHNR, FQNEAQ (reference sequence). V lost 5 bases, J lost 9 bases, and 8 bases lay in between. The CDR3 length is 11 residues. The CDR3 region has the DNA TGTGCCAGCAGCCGGGCAGGTGAGCAGTTCTTC. It encodes CASSRAGEQFF.

This clonotype has more than one count but fewer than ten. CDR3 nucleotide sequence: TGTGCCAGCAGTCCCGGGACAGGGAACGGGTATGGCTACACCTTC. Encoded protein: CASSPGTGNGYGYTF. The chain combines TRBV12-3 or TRBV12-4 with TRBJ1-2, with 9 bases matching TRBD1. This CDR3 region has 15 residues. Germline trimming cut 5 bases from V and 5 bases from J; bases unmatched to any gene: 9.

This clonotype appeared a few times. This sequence joins TRBV6-1 and TRBJ1-5, with D tentatively TRBD1 (5 bases). V was trimmed by 4 bases and J by 9 bases, leaving 10 bases between them. Germline V CDR1 and CDR2: MNHNS, SASEGT. The CDR3 loop spans 12 amino acids. The DNA for the CDR3 is TGTGCCAGCAGTGCCAGGGTTGGGCCCCAGCATTTT. This gives the protein CASSARVGPQHF.

This chain uses TRBV4-3 with TRBJ1-2, with D possibly TRBD1 on 5 matching bases. CDR3 length: 14 amino acids. Germline V gene lookup returns CDR1 LGHNA and CDR2 YSLEER. V lost 0 bases and J lost 7, with 12 bases in between. The CDR3 DNA reads as TGCGCCAGCAGCCAAGAGCCAGGGATAGGTGGCTACACCTTC. Protein: CASSQEPGIGGYTF.

The chain joins TRBV3-1 to TRBJ1-1; D is perhaps TRBD1 (5 bases). Germline V gene data show CDR1 as LGHDT and CDR2 as YNNKEL (reference sequence). The CDR3 runs to 15 residues. Between the trimmed V and J ends, which lost 1 base and 13 bases, there was a span of 22 bases. The CDR3, as DNA: TGTGCCAGCAGCCAAGCGGGACGGTTCATGATTTCTGGTTTCTTT. Its translation: CASSQAGRFMISGFF.

This clonotype showed up many times. This chain connects TRBV28 to TRBJ2-1; no reliable D call. The CDR3 contains 15 residues. V lost 2 bases and J 2 bases, leaving 10 bases between the germline ends. CDR1 MDHEN and CDR2 SYDVKM come from the germline V gene. This chain's CDR3 is CASSLEVRAYNEQFF. The CDR3 nucleotides read TGTGCCAGCAGTTTAGAGGTCAGAGCCTACAATGAGCAGTTCTTC.

This chain uses TRBV7-2 with TRBJ1-1; D is uncertain. CDR1 SGHTA and CDR2 FQGNSA come from the germline V gene. The CDR3 totals 12 residues. Between the trimmed V and J ends, which lost 6 bases and 8 bases, there was a span of 13 bases. The CDR3 sequence: CASRREGVEAFF. CDR3 in DNA: TGTGCCAGCAGGCGGGAGGGTGTGGAAGCTTTCTTT. Looking up the rest from reference TRBV7-2 and TRBJ1-1 gives the full variable domain: GAGVSQSPSNKVTEKGKDVELRCDPISGHTALYWYRQSLGQGLEFLIYFQGNSAPDKSGLPSDRFSAERTGGSVSTLTIQRTQQEDSAVYLCASRREGVEAFFGQGTRLTVV.

The rearrangement uses TRBV12-3 or TRBV12-4 and TRBJ1-2; no clear D gene. There are 13 residues in the CDR3. Trimming stripped 3 bases from V and 2 bases from J, with 7 bases between. The CDR3 spells CASSLTENYGYTF. DNA of the CDR3: TGTGCCAGCAGTTTGACGGAAAACTATGGCTACACCTTC.

This clonotype was seen many times. The chain uses TRBV6-2 or TRBV6-3 and TRBJ2-6, with no clear D. V gave up 6 bases and J gave up 0 bases, with 9 bases separating them. Germline loops: CDR1 MNHEY, CDR2 SVGEGT. The CDR3 extends over 15 amino acids. DNA of the CDR3: TGTGCCAGCAGCCCCCACCCCTCTGGGGCCAACGTCCTGACTTTC. Translated, it gives CASSPHPSGANVLTF.

This clonotype was counted at least ten times. This chain links TRBV12-3 or TRBV12-4 with TRBJ1-2; D is unclear. V was trimmed by 6 bases and J by 8 bases, leaving 10 bases between them. The CDR3 runs 11 residues. The CDR3 nucleotides read TGTGCCAGCAGCGTTCTGGGAGGCTACACCTTC. This sequence encodes CASSVLGGYTF.

This clonotype was detected only a few times. The chain combines TRBV30 with TRBJ1-1; the D gene is possibly TRBD1 (5 bases). Trimming stripped 2 bases from V and 5 bases from J, with 9 bases between. Germline CDR1 reads GTSNPN; CDR2 reads SVGIG (reference sequence). The CDR3 runs to 12 residues. CDR3 bases: TGTGCCTGGAGTAGGGGAAGTACTGAAGCTTTCTTT. Amino acids: CAWSRGSTEAFF.

This clonotype appeared many times. This chain connects TRBV12-5 to TRBJ1-6, with D possibly TRBD1 on 5 matching bases. This CDR3 region has 15 residues. Germline assignment: CDR1 LGHNT and CDR2 FRNRAP. V gave up 7 bases and J gave up 10 bases, with 20 bases separating them. CDR3 residues: CASAPQGLSESPLHF. CDR3 sequence (DNA): TGTGCTAGTGCCCCCCAGGGACTTTCTGAGTCACCCCTCCACTTT.

This clonotype has a count of ten or more. The rearrangement joins TRBV4-1 to TRBJ2-1; 12 bases are a match to TRBD1. Germline CDR1 and CDR2: MGHRA and YSYEKL. The CDR3 extends over 15 amino acids. After removal of 4 bases from V and 9 bases from J, the junction contained 7 bases not matched to a gene. This chain's CDR3 is CASSPGQGARVEQFF. DNA of the CDR3: TGCGCCAGCAGCCCGGGACAGGGGGCGAGGGTTGAGCAGTTCTTC.